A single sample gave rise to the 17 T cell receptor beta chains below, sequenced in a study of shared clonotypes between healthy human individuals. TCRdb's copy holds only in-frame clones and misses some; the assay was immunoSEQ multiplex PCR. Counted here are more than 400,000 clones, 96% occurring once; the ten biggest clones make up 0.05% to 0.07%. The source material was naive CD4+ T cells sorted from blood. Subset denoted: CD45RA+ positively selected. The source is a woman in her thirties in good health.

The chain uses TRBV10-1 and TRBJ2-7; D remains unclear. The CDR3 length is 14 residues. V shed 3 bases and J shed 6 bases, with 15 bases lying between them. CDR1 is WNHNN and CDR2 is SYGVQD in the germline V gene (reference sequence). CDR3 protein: CASSDAASDAEQYF. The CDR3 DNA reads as TGCGCCAGCAGTGACGCCGCAAGTGATGCCGAGCAGTACTTC.

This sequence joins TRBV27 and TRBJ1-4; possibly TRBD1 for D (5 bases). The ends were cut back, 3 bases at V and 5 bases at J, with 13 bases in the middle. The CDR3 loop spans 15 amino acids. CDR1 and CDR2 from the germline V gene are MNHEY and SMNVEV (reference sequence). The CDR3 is CASSFFRDRNEKLFF. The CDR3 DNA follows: TGTGCCAGCAGTTTTTTCAGGGACCGGAATGAAAAACTGTTTTTT.

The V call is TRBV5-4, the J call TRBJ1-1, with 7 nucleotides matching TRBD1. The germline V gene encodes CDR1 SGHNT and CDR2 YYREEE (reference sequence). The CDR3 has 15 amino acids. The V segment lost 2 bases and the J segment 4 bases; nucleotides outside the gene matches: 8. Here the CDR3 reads CASSFEGARGTEAFF. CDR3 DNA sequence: TGTGCCAGCAGCTTCGAGGGGGCGCGGGGCACTGAAGCTTTCTTT.

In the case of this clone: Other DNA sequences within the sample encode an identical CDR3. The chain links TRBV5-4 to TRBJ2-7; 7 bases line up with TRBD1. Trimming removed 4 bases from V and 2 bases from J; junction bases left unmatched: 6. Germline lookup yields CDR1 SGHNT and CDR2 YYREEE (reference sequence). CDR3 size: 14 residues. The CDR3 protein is CASSRGQETYEQYF. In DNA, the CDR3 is TGTGCCAGCAGCCGAGGACAGGAGACCTACGAGCAGTACTTC.

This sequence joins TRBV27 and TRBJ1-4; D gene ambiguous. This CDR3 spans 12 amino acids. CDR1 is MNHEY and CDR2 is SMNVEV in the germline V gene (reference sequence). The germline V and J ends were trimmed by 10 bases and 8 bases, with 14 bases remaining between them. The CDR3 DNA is TGTGCCAACCGGGCCCTGAGGGAAAAACTGTTTTTT. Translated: CANRALREKLFF.

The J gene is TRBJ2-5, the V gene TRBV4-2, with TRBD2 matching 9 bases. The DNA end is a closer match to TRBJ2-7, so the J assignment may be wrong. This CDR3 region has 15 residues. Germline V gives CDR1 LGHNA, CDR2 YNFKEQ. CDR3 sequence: CASSQGREGQHEQYF. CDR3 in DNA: TGTGCCAGCAGCCAGGGGCGGGAGGGCCAACACGAGCAGTACTTC.

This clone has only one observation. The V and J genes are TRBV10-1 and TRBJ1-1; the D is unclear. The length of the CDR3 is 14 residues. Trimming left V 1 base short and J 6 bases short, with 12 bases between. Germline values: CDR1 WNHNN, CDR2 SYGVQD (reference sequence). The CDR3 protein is CASSELVGIAEAFF. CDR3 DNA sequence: TGCGCCAGCAGTGAGTTGGTAGGGATCGCTGAAGCTTTCTTT.

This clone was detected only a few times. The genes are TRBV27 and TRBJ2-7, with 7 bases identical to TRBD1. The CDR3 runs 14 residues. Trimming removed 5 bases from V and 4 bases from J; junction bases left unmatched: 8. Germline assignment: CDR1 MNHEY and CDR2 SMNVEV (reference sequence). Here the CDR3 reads CASSPRTGRYEQYF. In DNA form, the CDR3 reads TGTGCCAGCAGTCCACGGACAGGTCGGTACGAGCAGTACTTC.

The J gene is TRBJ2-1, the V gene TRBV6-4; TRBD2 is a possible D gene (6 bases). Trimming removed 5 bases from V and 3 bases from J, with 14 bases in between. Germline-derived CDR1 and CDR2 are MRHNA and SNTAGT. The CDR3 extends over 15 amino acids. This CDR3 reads CASSRDLQFYNEQFF. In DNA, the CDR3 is TGTGCCAGCAGTAGGGACTTACAATTCTACAATGAGCAGTTCTTC.

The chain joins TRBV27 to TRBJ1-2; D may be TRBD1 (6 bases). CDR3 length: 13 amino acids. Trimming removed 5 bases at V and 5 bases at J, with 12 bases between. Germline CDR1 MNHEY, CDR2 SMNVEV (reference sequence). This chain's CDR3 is CASSRGQSYGYTF. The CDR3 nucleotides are TGTGCCAGCAGTAGAGGACAGTCATATGGCTACACCTTC.

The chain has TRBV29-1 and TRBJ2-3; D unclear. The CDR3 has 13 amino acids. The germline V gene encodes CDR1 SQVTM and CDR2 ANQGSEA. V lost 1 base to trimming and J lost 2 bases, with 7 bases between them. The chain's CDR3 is CSVEGQLTDTQYF. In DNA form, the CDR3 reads TGCAGCGTTGAAGGGCAGCTCACAGATACGCAGTATTTT.

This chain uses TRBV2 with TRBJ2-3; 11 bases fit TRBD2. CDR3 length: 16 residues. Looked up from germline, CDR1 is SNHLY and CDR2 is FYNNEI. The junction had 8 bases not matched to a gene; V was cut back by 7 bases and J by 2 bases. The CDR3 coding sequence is TGTGCCAGCACGGGGGGTAGCGGGAGGGCCACAGATACGCAGTATTTT. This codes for CASTGGSGRATDTQYF. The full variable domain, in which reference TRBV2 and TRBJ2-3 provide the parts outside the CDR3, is EPEVTQTPSHQVTQMGQEVILRCVPISNHLYFYWYRQILGQKVEFLVSFYNNEISEKSEIFDDQFSVERPDGSNFTLKIRSTKLEDSAMYFCASTGGSGRATDTQYFGPGTRLTVL.

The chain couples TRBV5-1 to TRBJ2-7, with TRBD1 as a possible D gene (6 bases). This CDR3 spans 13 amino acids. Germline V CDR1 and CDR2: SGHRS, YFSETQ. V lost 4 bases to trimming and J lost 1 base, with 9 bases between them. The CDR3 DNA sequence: TGCGCCAGCAGCACCGGACAGTCCTACGAGCAGTACTTC. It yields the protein CASSTGQSYEQYF.

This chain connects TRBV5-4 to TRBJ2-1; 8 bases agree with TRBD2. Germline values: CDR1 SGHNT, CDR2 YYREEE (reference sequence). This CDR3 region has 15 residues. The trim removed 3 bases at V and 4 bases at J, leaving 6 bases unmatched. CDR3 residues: CASSSGLGVYNEQFF. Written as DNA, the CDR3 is TGTGCCAGCAGCTCGGGACTAGGGGTTTACAATGAGCAGTTCTTC.

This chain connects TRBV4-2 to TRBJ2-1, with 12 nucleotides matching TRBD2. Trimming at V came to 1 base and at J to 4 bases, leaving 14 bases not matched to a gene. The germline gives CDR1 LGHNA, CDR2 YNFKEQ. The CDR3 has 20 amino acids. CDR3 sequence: CASSQVVTSGSMGGYNEQFF. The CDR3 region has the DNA TGTGCCAGCAGCCAAGTCGTGACTAGCGGGAGTATGGGCGGTTACAATGAGCAGTTCTTC.

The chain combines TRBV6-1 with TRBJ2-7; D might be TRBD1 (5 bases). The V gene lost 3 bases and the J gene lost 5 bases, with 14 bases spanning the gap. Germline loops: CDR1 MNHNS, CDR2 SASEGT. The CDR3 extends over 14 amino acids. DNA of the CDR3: TGTGCCAGCAGTGATAGGGCTCAGGGCGACGAGCAGTACTTC. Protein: CASSDRAQGDEQYF.

The CDR3 nucleotides read TGTGCCAGCAGCTTATTAGGGACAGGGGCCTACGAGCAGTACTTC. Translation gives CASSLLGTGAYEQYF. This chain connects TRBV11-2 to TRBJ2-7; 10 bases are a match to TRBD1. Germline V gene lookup returns CDR1 SGHAT and CDR2 FQNNGV. Trimming removed 2 bases from V and 2 bases from J; junction bases left unmatched: 3. The CDR3 length is 15 residues.